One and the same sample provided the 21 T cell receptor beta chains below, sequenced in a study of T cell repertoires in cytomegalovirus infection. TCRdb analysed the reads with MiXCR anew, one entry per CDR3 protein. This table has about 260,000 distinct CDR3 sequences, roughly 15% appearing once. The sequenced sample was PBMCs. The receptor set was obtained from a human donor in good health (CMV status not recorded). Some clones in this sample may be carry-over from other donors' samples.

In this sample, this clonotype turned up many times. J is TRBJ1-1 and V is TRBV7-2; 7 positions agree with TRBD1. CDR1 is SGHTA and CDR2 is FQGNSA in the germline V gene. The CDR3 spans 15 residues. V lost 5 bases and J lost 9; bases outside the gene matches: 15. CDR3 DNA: TGTGCCAGCAGCCCCGGGACAGCACCTCGAATGAAAGCTTTCTTT. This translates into CASSPGTAPRMKAFF.

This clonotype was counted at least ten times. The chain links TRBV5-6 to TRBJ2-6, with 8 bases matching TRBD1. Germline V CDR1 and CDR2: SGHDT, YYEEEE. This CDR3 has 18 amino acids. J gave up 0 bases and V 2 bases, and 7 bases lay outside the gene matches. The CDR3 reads CASSFSGTGFSGANVLTF. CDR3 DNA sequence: TGTGCCAGCAGCTTTTCCGGGACAGGATTCTCTGGGGCCAACGTCCTGACTTTC.

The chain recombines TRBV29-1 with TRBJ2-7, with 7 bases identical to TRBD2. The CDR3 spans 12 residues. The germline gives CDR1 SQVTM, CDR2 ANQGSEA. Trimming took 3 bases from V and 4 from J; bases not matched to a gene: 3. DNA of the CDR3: TGCAGCGTTGAGGGGGAGGGGTACGAGCAGTACTTC. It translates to CSVEGEGYEQYF.

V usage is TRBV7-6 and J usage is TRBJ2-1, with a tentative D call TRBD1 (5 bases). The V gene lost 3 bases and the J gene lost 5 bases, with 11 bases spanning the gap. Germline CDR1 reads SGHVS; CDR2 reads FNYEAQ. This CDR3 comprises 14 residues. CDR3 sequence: CASSFAGYHNEQFF. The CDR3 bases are TGTGCCAGCAGCTTTGCAGGGTACCACAATGAGCAGTTCTTC.

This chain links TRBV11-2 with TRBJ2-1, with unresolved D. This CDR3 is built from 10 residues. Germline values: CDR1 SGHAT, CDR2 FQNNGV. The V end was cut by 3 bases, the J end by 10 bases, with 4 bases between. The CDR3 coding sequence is TGTGCCAGCAGCTTGATCGAGCAGTTCTTC. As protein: CASSLIEQFF.

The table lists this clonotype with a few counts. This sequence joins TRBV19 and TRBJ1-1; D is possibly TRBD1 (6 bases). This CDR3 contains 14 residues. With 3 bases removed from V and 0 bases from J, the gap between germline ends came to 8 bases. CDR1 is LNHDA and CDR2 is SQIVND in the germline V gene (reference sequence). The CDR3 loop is CASSMQGLNTEAFF. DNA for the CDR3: TGTGCCAGTAGTATGCAGGGGCTGAACACTGAAGCTTTCTTT.

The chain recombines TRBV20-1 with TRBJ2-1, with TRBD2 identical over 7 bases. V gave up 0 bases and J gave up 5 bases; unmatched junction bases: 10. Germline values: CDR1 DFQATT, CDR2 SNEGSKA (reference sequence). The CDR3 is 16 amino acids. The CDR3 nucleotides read TGCAGTGCTAGAGACCCCATTATGGGGGGGGACAATGAGCAGTTCTTC. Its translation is CSARDPIMGGDNEQFF.

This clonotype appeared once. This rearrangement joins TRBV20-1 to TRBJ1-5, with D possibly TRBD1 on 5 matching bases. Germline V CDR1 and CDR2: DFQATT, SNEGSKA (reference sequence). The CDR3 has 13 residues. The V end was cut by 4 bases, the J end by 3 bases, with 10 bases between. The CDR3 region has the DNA TGCAGTGCTACAAGGACATACAATCAGCCCCAGCATTTT. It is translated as CSATRTYNQPQHF.

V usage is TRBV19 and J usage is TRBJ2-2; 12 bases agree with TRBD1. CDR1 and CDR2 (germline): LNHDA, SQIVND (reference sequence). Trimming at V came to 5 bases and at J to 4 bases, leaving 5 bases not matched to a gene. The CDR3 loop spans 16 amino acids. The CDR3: CASSPGQGAITGELFF. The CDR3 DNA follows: TGTGCCAGTAGTCCGGGACAGGGGGCGATCACCGGGGAGCTGTTTTTT.

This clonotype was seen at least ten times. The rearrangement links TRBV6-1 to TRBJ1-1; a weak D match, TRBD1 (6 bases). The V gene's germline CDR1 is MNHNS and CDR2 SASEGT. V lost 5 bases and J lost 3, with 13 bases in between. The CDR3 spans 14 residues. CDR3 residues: CASSLGGRDTEAFF. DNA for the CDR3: TGTGCCAGCAGTCTGGGGGGGCGGGACACTGAAGCTTTCTTT.

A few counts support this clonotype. The CDR3 nucleotides read TGTGCCAGCCGAAGACAGGGCAGGAACGAGCAGTACTTC. Its translation is CASRRQGRNEQYF. V gene TRBV6-1 combines with J gene TRBJ2-7, with 7 bases lining up with TRBD1. This CDR3 has 13 residues. The germline V gene encodes CDR1 MNHNS and CDR2 SASEGT. The V and J ends lost 8 bases and 5 bases, in that order; junction bases with no gene match: 9.

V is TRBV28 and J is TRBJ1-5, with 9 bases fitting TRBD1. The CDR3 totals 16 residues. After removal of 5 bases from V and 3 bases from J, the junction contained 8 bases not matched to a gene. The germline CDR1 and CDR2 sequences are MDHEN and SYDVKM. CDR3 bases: TGTGCCAGCAGTCCGGGGACAGGGAAATTCAATCAGCCCCAGCATTTT. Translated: CASSPGTGKFNQPQHF.

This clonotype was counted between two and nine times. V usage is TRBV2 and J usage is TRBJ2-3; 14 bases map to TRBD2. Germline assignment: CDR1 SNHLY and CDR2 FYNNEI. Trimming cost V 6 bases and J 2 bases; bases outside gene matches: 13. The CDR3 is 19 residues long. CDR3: CASSPVGTSGGSNTDTQYF. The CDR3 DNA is TGTGCCAGCAGCCCCGTCGGGACTAGCGGGGGTAGTAACACAGATACGCAGTATTTT.

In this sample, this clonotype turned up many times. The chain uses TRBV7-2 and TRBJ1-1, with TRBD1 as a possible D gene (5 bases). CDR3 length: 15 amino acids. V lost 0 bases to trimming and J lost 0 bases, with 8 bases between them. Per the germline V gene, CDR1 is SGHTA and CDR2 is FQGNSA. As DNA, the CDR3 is TGTGCCAGCAGCTTAGCGCCAGGGCTGAACACTGAAGCTTTCTTT. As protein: CASSLAPGLNTEAFF.

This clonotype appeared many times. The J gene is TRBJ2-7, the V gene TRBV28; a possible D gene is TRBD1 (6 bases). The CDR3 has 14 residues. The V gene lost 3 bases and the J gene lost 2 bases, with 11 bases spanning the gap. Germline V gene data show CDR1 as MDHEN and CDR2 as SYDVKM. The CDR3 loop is CASSFLGAPYEQYF. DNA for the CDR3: TGTGCCAGCAGTTTTCTGGGGGCACCCTACGAGCAGTACTTC.

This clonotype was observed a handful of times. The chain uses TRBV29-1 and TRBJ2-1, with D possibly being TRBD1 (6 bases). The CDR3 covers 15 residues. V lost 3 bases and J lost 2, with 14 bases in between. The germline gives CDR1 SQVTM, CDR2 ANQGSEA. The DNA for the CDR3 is TGCAGCGTTGACGCCAGGGGAGCGACCTACAATGAGCAGTTCTTC. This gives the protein CSVDARGATYNEQFF.

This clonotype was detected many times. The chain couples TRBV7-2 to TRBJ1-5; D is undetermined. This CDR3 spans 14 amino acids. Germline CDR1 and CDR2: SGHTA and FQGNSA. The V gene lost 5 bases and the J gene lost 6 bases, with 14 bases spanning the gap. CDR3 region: CASSAAGEIQPQHF. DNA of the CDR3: TGTGCCAGCAGCGCGGCCGGGGAGATTCAGCCCCAGCATTTT.

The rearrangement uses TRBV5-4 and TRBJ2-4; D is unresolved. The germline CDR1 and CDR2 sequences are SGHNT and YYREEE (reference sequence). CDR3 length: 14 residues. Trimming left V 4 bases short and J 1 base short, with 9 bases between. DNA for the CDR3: TGTGCCAGCAGCGAACTCCTGGCCAAAAACATTCAGTACTTC. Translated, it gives CASSELLAKNIQYF.

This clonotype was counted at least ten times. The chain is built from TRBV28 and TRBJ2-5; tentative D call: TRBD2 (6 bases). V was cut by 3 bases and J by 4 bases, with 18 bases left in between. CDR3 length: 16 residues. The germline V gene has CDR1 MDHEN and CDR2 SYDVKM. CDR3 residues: CASSFPARGKAETQYF. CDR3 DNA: TGTGCCAGCAGTTTTCCAGCGCGGGGAAAAGCAGAGACCCAGTACTTC.

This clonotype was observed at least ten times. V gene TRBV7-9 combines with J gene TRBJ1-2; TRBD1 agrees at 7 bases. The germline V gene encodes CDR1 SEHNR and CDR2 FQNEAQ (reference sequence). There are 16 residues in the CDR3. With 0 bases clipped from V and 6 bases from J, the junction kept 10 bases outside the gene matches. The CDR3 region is CASSLASQGTGNGYTF. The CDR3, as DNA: TGTGCCAGCAGCTTAGCGTCACAGGGGACTGGAAATGGCTACACCTTC.

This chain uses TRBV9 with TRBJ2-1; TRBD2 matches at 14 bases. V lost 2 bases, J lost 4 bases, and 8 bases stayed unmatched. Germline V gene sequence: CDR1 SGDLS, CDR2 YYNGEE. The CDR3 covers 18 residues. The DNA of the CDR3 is TGTGCCAGCAGCGTTAGGACTAGCGGGGGGTTCCTGTACAATGAGCAGTTCTTC. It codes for CASSVRTSGGFLYNEQFF.